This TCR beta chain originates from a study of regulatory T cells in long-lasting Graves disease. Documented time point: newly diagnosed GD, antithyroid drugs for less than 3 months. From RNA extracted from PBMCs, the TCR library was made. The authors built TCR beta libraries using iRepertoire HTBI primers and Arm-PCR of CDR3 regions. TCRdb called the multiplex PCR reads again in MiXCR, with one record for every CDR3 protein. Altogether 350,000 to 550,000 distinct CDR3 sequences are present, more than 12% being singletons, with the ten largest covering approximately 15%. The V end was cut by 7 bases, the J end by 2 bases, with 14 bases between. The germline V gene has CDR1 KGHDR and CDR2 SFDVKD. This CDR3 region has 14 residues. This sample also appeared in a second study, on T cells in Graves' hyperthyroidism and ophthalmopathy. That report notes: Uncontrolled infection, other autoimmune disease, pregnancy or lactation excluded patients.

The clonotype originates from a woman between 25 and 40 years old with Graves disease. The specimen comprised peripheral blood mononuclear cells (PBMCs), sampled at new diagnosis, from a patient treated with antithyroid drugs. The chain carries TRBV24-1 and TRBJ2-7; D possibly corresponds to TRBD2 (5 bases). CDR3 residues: CATRSSRRTYEQYF. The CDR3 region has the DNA TGTGCCACCAGATCTTCGCGGAGGACCTACGAGCAGTACTTC.